This T cell receptor beta chain was sequenced during a study of shared clonotypes between healthy human individuals. CDR3 length: 20 residues. V trimming: 0 bases; J trimming: 3 bases; junction bases outside the gene matches: 17. Germline V gene lookup returns CDR1 SGHTA and CDR2 FQGNSA. With regard to this clone: Its antigen is still unknown.

Positively selected for CCR7, the CD45RO-negative cells used as naive CD8 cells excluded terminally differentiated effector memory CD45RA+ cells. Study outcomes and limitations: What naive subsets generally showed was a larger estimated richness than memory subsets showed.

The data were produced by immunoSEQ multiplex PCR, yet TCRdb's version contains in-frame clones alone and is incomplete. The sample lists over 2 million clones; approximately 94% were seen once. Sequenced input: naive CD8+ T cells sorted from blood. This sequence joins TRBV7-2 and TRBJ2-3; 8 bases line up with TRBD2. This clonotype was obtained from a man aged 18-30 years in good health. The CDR3 reads CASSLALQATGTRTTDTQYF. The CDR3 DNA is TGTGCCAGCAGCTTAGCGCTCCAAGCGACCGGGACTAGAACGACAGATACGCAGTATTTT.